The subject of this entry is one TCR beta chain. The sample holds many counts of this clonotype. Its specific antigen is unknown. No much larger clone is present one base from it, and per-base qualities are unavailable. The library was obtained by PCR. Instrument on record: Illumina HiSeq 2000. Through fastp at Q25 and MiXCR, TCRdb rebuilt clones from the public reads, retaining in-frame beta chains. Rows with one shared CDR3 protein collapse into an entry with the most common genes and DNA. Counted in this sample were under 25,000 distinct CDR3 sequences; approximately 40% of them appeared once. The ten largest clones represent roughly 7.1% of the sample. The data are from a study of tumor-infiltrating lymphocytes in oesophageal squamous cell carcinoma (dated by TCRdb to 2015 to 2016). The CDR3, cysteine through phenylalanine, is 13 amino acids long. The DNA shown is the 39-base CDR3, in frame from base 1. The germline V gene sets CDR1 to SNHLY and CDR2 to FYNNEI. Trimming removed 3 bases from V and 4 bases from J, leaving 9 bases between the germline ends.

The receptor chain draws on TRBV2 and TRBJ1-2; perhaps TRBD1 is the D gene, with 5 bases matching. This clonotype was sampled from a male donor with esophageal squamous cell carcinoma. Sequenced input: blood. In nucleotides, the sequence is TGTGCCAGCAGTGAGGGGGTCGGCTATGGCTACACCTTC. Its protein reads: CASSEGVGYGYTF.